The present T cell receptor (beta chain) was sequenced within a study of cytomegalovirus exposure and HLA in healthy donors (dated by TCRdb to the late 2010s). Regarding the complete study: An earlier analysis of approximately 640 of the donors reported approximately 300 Gb of sequence data and some 120 million unique TCR beta sequences from about 179 million T cells. Besides the first cohort of approximately 670 subjects, a separate validation cohort made up of some 110 different subjects was used. An early release that covered around 590 HLA-typed donors contained approximately 290 gigabases of sequencing data and 75 million to 100 million unique TCR sequences. Roughly five DR-DQ haplotypes were treated as single units for association and clustering because of strong linkage in the cohort. Donor age, sex, ethnicity and CMV serostatus were collected together with the repertoire data. In an earlier analysis of around 540 of the donors, high-throughput TCR beta sequencing was used to judge whether each TCR beta V gene segment behaved as functional or pseudogenic. The study aimed to test whether cataloging public T cell receptors could reveal signatures of past pathogen exposure. HLA typing covered class I and class II loci at four-digit resolution. A later analysis re-examined previously published TCR beta repertoires from 600 to 700 donors and added high-resolution HLA genotyping to investigate patterns of TCR occurrence. Every repertoire in the discovery cohort had been generated on one and the same sequencing platform. The study combined high-throughput TCR immunosequencing, statistical association of individual TCRs with disease status, and machine learning to predict cytomegalovirus infection status. Typing coverage differed by locus: A, B, C, DRB1 and DQB1 were typed in about 629-630 donors, DQA1 in 500 to 550, DPA1 in around 580, and DPB1 in just under 480. Of the 398 genotyped donors, less than 90% were placed in the genetic ancestry cluster associated with self-reported Caucasian donors. A later genetic analysis used genome-wide SNP genotypes for about 55% of the 666 donors, treating that subset as a discovery cohort. Rather than using new phenotypic data, the later analysis identified candidate immune exposures from TCR beta sequences and from how often those sequences occurred across donors. The study used immunosequencing to profile the T cell repertoires of under 700 subjects and linked those repertoires to cytomegalovirus serostatus. Across 398 genotyped donors of the cohort, an average of 235,054 unique TCR beta nucleotide sequences per donor were sequenced, and around 19% of those sequences were non-productive.

The cohort comprised fewer than 700 healthy bone marrow donors. Cohort members were all nominally healthy when sampled, although unrecorded immune exposures were likely present. The donor was CMV seropositive and belonged to the group of 250 to 300 seropositive cohort members. A peripheral blood sample was provided by each donor, and peripheral blood mononuclear cells were used for TCR beta sequencing. The Qiagen DNeasy Blood Extraction Kit was used to extract genomic DNA from the blood cell samples. Libraries were built with the immunoSEQ multiplex PCR assay. For the multiplex PCR, a mixture combining 60 forward primers for TCR Vbeta segments and 13 reverse primers for TCR Jbeta segments was used. The CDR3 region of rearranged TCR beta genes was amplified from genomic DNA with a multiplex PCR assay. On the Illumina HiSeq System, the amplified TCR beta libraries were sequenced as 87-base-pair reads. Turning to the authors' computational methods: Across the 500 to 850 repertoires, a later analysis counted 80 million or so unique TCR beta chains, around 10 million of which were shared by at least two donors. A nearest-neighbor algorithm error-corrected the raw reads and collapsed the reads into unique sequences, merging closely related sequences to remove PCR and sequencing errors. CDR3 sequences were aligned to IMGT reference sequences to assign V, D and J gene segments. For a sequence to be retained, a match of at least six nucleotides to both a V gene segment and a J gene segment was required. A rearrangement was called productive if the CDR3 had no stop codons and remained in frame with V and J, and every other rearrangement was called non-productive. CDR3 was defined according to IMGT convention as the region running from the second conserved V-encoded cysteine to the conserved J-encoded phenylalanine. The earlier analysis of approximately 500 of the donors excluded sequences that lacked an unambiguous match to a single V gene segment. In an earlier analysis of 587 of the donors, V segments were called functional above 56.7% productive rearrangements and were called segregating when the between-donor standard deviation exceeded 5%. A statistical classification framework was developed to diagnose cytomegalovirus status using the catalog of TCR beta chain sequences. V and J gene assignment, in a later analysis, came from comparing TCR nucleotide sequences with IMGT/GENE-DB human TR gene sequences. The TCRdist pipeline was used in a later analysis to assign CDR3 sequences and most-parsimonious VDJ recombination scenarios. In a later analysis, every TCR beta chain was defined by the combination of its CDR3 amino acid sequence and its V-gene family, and reads without a unique V-gene family were dropped. A later analysis removed roughly 590 highly shared, low-generation-probability nucleotide sequences to deal with suspected cross-contamination and a sequencing artifact. A later analysis calculated a clonal expansion index for each public chain from normalized within-repertoire ranks of inferred template counts. In a later analysis, generation probabilities were computed with a VDJ recombination model fitted to out-of-frame rearrangements, and the resulting probabilities were checked against IGoR. Hypergeometric tests were used in a later analysis to score TCR-TCR, TCR-HLA and TCR-CMV co-occurrence, with a repertoire-size bias correction applied to the TCR pairs. A later analysis estimated false discovery rates by permuting HLA or CMV assignments 20 times. In a later analysis, co-occurring TCRs were grouped using DBSCAN, and TCRdist sequence similarity was added for clustering within HLA-allele-positive subsets. Repertoires with fewer than 30,000 or more than 120,000 public chains were left out of co-occurrence clustering, as were about 5 repertoires with anomalous nucleotide sharing. TCRdb took over this immuneACCESS table, retaining in-frame rearrangements with V and J assigned. Such tables are incomplete; in checked studies, under half of the missing clones stem from an unresolved V gene, and the remainder is unexplained. V, J and clone size derive from that table, while D and trimming were established from the DNA sequence. In this sample the table shows about 130,000 clones, about three quarters of which occur a single time. The ten largest clonotypes hold over 2% of the sample.

Here is what the overall study found, with its caveats: V-gene and J-gene trimming of TCR beta chains was associated with a missense DCLRE1C variant in a later genetic analysis, and the association was replicated in an independent cohort. Linkage disequilibrium might explain the correlated functional status among segregating V segments, but an unknown experimental factor could not be excluded. A later genetic analysis reported fewer N-insertions in productive TCRs among donors in an Asian-associated ancestry cluster than the roughly 690-donor mean. A cluster of highly shared sequence variants was judged likely to be a technical artifact of the sequencing pipeline. A further reported finding was that TCR beta sequences accurately predicted the HLA-A and HLA-B alleles for most subjects in the first cohort. Several of the top co-occurrence clusters appeared to be linked to parvovirus B19, influenza, CMV and Epstein-Barr virus, according to a later analysis. The earlier analysis of some 560 of the donors excluded about 16 rarely observed V segments, including chromosome 9 orphons, because counts were too low. This cohort had only TCR beta chains sequenced, and the lack of alpha or paired-chain data limited which features could be detected. In an earlier analysis of some 540 of the donors, most TCR beta V segments appeared in productive rearrangements about 90% or about 30% of the time, broadly matching IMGT annotations. Cytomegalovirus status was reported to be diagnosed by the classifier with high specificity and sensitivity in both the original and validation cohorts. A few of the identified cytomegalovirus-associated TCR beta chains were confirmed in vitro to be specific for cytomegalovirus antigens. Most TCR sequences were seen in very few donors, while some public TCRs were found in many individuals. A total of fewer than 200 TCR beta chains were listed by the study as associated with cytomegalovirus. When HLA alleles, especially DR and DQ, strongly co-occurred, TCR associations were difficult to assign to individual alleles. Compared with equally common non-associated chains, HLA-associated TCR beta chains in a later analysis were more clonally expanded and had lower generation probabilities. Because some donors lacked HLA typing at each locus, the association tests relied only on the typed subset. A later analysis found that most CMV-associated TCR beta chains appeared HLA-restricted, with HLA associations seemingly driven largely by CMV exposure. CMV serostatus was the only immune exposure information available for the cohort. It was suggested by the authors that the approach could potentially be generalized to other disease states and immunological phenotypes. Presence/absence analyses assumed roughly uniform sequencing depth across donors, an assumption that may not hold. The 87-base-pair reads could not distinguish some IMGT-functional V segments, including TRBV6-2 and TRBV6-3, so those segments were excluded. In a later analysis, the rate of TCR association differed among HLA loci, with DRB1 alleles having the most associated TCRs and HLA-C alleles having the fewest. Specific HLA alleles were associated with 16,951 TCR beta sequences at a false discovery rate of 0.05 in a later analysis.

The germline V gene provides CDR1 MNHNS and CDR2 SASEGT. The CDR3 holds 15 amino acids from the cysteine to the phenylalanine. Only the CDR3 part of the read is kept: 45 bases, read in frame from the first base. The junction shows trimming of 1 base on V and 1 base on J, plus 11 bases between the germline ends. Regarding this clone: Its target antigen remains unknown. No much larger clone exists at a distance of one base, and base qualities are not known.

This sequence was found in a woman in her fifties or sixties in good health and CMV-seropositive. The V and J segments used are TRBV6-1 and TRBJ2-7, and the D gene may be TRBD2, 5 bases matching. The sequenced sample was PBMCs. DNA sequence: TGTGCCAGCAGTGAAGAGCTGGGGAGATCCTACGAGCAGTACTTC. Its translation reads: CASSEELGRSYEQYF.